The following is a TCR beta chain sequence with its context. The specificity of this receptor is unknown. The record has no base qualities; no much larger clone is one base away. The roughly 39 donors, aged about 6 to 100 years, were systemically healthy Caucasian individuals from Russia. Around 10 milliliters of peripheral blood were drawn from each donor into EDTA-treated Vacutainer tubes. Ficoll-Paque density-gradient centrifugation was used to isolate PBMCs, with at least 6.5 million obtained per sample. Total RNA, at least 6 micrograms per sample, was extracted from PBMCs with Trizol reagent. For every donor, flow cytometry on a PBMC aliquot measured the percentage of naive CD45RAhigh/CD27high T cells. This record comes from a study of blood T cells in healthy people across ages (dated by TCRdb to between 2014 and 2017). Describing the broader study: In model experiments, template switching captured about one uniquely barcoded TCR beta cDNA molecule for every two T cells. The study measured age-related changes in TCR beta repertoire diversity using deep sequencing normalized with unique cDNA molecular identifiers. The donors were divided into four age groups: young (average around 17 years), middle-aged (over 35), aged (around 67) and long-lived (about 79). The study analyzed two additional independent replicas of 1 million unique cDNA reads from the same blood draw for two donors, one aged 18 to 29 and one aged 80 or older. Here is what the overall study found, with its caveats: Estimates of total diversity based on one million sequenced T cells were considered lower bounds and underestimates. Compared with the aged group, the long-lived group had more naive CD4+ T cells, fewer expanded clones and increased TCR diversity, suggesting age selection. Observed TCR beta diversity per million T cells fell roughly linearly with age, and a significant reduction was already apparent by age about 38. A strong correlation was found between observed TCR beta diversity and the percentage of naive T cells measured by flow cytometry. Bulk unsorted PBMC profiling prevented conclusive comparison of naive and antigen-experienced compartments. Because the CMV infection status of the donors was unknown, age-related changes in expanded clonotypes may potentially have been confounded.

Measured from the cysteine to the phenylalanine, the CDR3 is 14 residues long. Kept here is only the CDR3 DNA, which spans 42 bases and is read in frame from base 1. In the germline V gene, CDR1 corresponds to MNHEY and CDR2 to SVGEGT. Receptor libraries were prepared by 5' RACE. The sample was run on an Illumina HiSeq 2500. The second PCR ran for roughly 7 to 11 cycles and used a J-beta primer mix along with a sample-barcoded 5' primer. A unique molecular identifier was introduced onto each TCR beta cDNA molecule by a template-switch 5' adaptor carrying 12 random nucleotides. Each sample yielded at least 2.5 million CDR3-containing paired-end reads. All of the RNA was converted into first-strand cDNA using the Mint cDNA synthesis kit, with a TRBC-specific oligonucleotide serving as the primer. Following uracil-DNA glycosylase treatment, a first 18-cycle PCR with universal primers M1SS and BC2_uni_R was performed on all cDNA. Concerning the study's data processing: Each sample was normalized by randomly selecting 1 million high-quality reads, each carrying a distinct molecular identifier. Reads sharing molecular identifiers were discarded rather than binned into consensus sequences. MiTCR, with a Q25 quality threshold and the strictest error-elimination algorithm, was used for CDR3 identification, clonotype clustering and error correction. A nonparametric unseen species model using Euler transformation provided a lower-bound estimate of total TCR beta diversity. TCRdb reprocessed the public reads (quality trimming at Q25 with fastp, clone calling with MiXCR) and kept in-frame beta chains. Identical CDR3 proteins give one entry, which carries the most common genes and DNA. The V and J calls here are based on TCRdb, not the publication. This sample has 750,000 or so distinct CDR3 sequences in its table, and around a quarter of those were observed once. The top ten constitute under 10% of the sample.

The same specimen was also included in a second study, on T cells of mothers and their children. In that second paper, the authors write: Nine systemically healthy Caucasian individuals, comprising three mothers and their six children, were included as donors. cDNA synthesis consumed the entire amount of extracted RNA, loaded at 1.5 ug RNA in each 15 ul reaction. In the second PCR, the M1S primer introduced both the sample barcodes and 2-4 random nucleotides. Over 8.5 million TCR beta CDR3 reads came from each mother, compared with some 3 million reads from each child. Thymic selection shapes the output of TCR recombination in a similar way in related and unrelated pairs, and inherited differences have a minor effect. Normalized repertoire overlap was always slightly but never significantly higher in related than unrelated mother-child pairs. With a sensitivity of approximately 92 clones per million clonotypes, no persistent microchimeric T cell clones were detected. In the study, deep NGS was used to compare the TCR beta repertoires of mothers and children, and features distinguishing related mother-child pairs from unrelated individuals were sought. On average, the children were roughly 11 +/- 4 years old, while the mothers were approximately 41 +/- 4 years old. Libraries were sequenced on Illumina HiSeq 2000 with 100+100 nt paired-end reads after adapter ligation with NEBNext reagents. To prevent cross-contamination, the mother and child libraries were prepared one month apart and sequenced in separate runs. For each donor, between about 500,000 and 2,100,000 distinct TCR beta clonotypes were identified. Naive TCR beta clonotypes were estimated from low-frequency clonotypes matched to each donor's FACS-determined naive share, without sorting.

This sequence was found in a boy aged 5 to 17 in good health. Sequenced material: blood. The chain uses TRBV6-2 or TRBV6-3 and TRBJ2-5; TRBD2 matches 8 bases in the middle. The end of the DNA is better explained by TRBJ2-1, so the J call may be wrong. The CDR3 loop reads CASSHRGGVNEQFF. The nucleotide sequence is given as TGTGCCAGCAGTCACCGGGGGGGAGTTAATGAGCAGTTCTTC.